This passage covers 17 T cell receptor beta chains from one sample sequenced in a study of T-cell memory formation after mild COVID-19. TCRdb itself ran the 5' RACE reads through MiXCR, one entry per CDR3 protein. The sample records roughly 550,000 distinct CDR3 sequences, just over 20% being singletons. The sample comprised PBMCs or a T cell subset sorted from them (not recorded which). Source of these receptors: an adult woman who had mild COVID-19 (a few samples of this study predate the infection). Cell type and time point are not known.

V gene TRBV6-1 combines with J gene TRBJ2-3; 12 bases line up with TRBD2. Germline V gives CDR1 MNHNS, CDR2 SASEGT. The CDR3 sequence is 17 residues long. V gave up 2 bases and J gave up 4 bases; unmatched junction bases: 7. The CDR3 region is CASSETSGGSGPDTQYF. The CDR3 coding sequence is TGTGCCAGCAGTGAAACTAGCGGGGGGTCAGGCCCAGATACGCAGTATTTT.

This clonotype was seen a few times. The rearrangement joins TRBV7-2 to TRBJ2-3; 7 nucleotides align to TRBD2. The CDR3 has 15 residues. The J segment lost 4 bases and the V segment lost 3 bases, leaving 7 bases of the junction unmatched. Germline V gene lookup returns CDR1 SGHTA and CDR2 FQGNSA. CDR3 nucleotides: TGTGCCAGCAGCTTCCCGCGGGACTACCCAGATACGCAGTATTTT. It translates to CASSFPRDYPDTQYF.

V usage is TRBV5-1 and J usage is TRBJ2-7; 7 bases match TRBD2. CDR1 is SGHRS and CDR2 is YFSETQ in the germline V gene. Trimming removed 4 bases from V and 2 bases from J; junction bases left unmatched: 6. This CDR3 is built from 14 residues. The CDR3 spells CASSIDSGPYEQYF. DNA of the CDR3: TGCGCCAGCAGCATCGATAGCGGGCCCTACGAGCAGTACTTC.

This clonotype was detected a few times. The chain uses TRBV5-1 and TRBJ2-3, with 7 bases lining up with TRBD2. V was pared by 2 bases and J by 2 bases, with 8 bases of the junction left unmatched. This CDR3 comprises 16 residues. Germline V gene data show CDR1 as SGHRS and CDR2 as YFSETQ. The CDR3, as DNA: TGCGCCAGCAGCTTTACGGCGGGGGACTACACAGATACGCAGTATTTT. It specifies CASSFTAGDYTDTQYF.

In its sample, this clonotype was seen a few times. V gene TRBV19 combines with J gene TRBJ1-1; D possibly corresponds to TRBD1 (6 bases). The germline CDR1 and CDR2 sequences are LNHDA and SQIVND (reference sequence). The CDR3 covers 14 residues. V lost 5 bases and J 6 bases, leaving 16 bases between the germline ends. The CDR3 sequence is CASSPGGGAAEAFF. The CDR3 bases are TGTGCCAGTAGTCCCGGTGGGGGGGCGGCTGAAGCTTTCTTT.

This clonotype was detected only a few times. The chain has TRBV29-1 and TRBJ1-4; maybe TRBD1 (6 bases). This CDR3 has 15 amino acids. Germline V lookup: CDR1 SQVTM, CDR2 ANQGSEA. Trimming removed 6 bases at V and 2 bases at J, with 16 bases between. The CDR3 nucleotides read TGCAGCGTCCTCGGGGGCCTGTCGACTAATGAAAAACTGTTTTTT. This sequence encodes CSVLGGLSTNEKLFF.

This clonotype appeared a few times. This chain joins TRBV7-9 and TRBJ2-2; D perhaps matches TRBD1 (5 bases). With 6 bases removed from V and 0 bases from J, the gap between germline ends came to 11 bases. The CDR3 length is 15 residues. The germline V gene encodes CDR1 SEHNR and CDR2 FQNEAQ (reference sequence). The CDR3 loop reads CASSSGYANTGELFF. The CDR3 DNA sequence: TGTGCCAGCAGTTCAGGGTATGCGAACACCGGGGAGCTGTTTTTT.

This clonotype was seen many times. The chain combines TRBV3-1 with TRBJ1-3; D uncertain. Germline V gene sequence: CDR1 LGHDT, CDR2 YNNKEL (reference sequence). Trimming stripped 3 bases from V and 0 bases from J, with 15 bases between. The CDR3 sequence is 17 residues long. This CDR3 is CASSHDATAASGNTIYF. CDR3 DNA sequence: TGTGCCAGCAGCCACGATGCCACAGCAGCCTCTGGAAACACCATATATTTT.

The chain carries TRBV5-1 and TRBJ2-1; D may be TRBD1 (6 bases). Trimming pared 4 bases from V and 9 bases from J, leaving 14 bases between. This CDR3 has 13 residues. From germline, CDR1 is SGHRS and CDR2 YFSETQ. In DNA form, the CDR3 reads TGCGCCAGCAGCACAGGGATGTCGGGTGAGCAGTTCTTC. It specifies CASSTGMSGEQFF.

This clonotype was counted between two and nine times. The rearrangement uses TRBV6-6 and TRBJ1-2, with D perhaps matching TRBD1 (5 bases). The V end lost 7 bases, the J end lost 4 bases, and 16 bases lay between the germline ends. The CDR3 runs to 14 residues. Germline V lookup: CDR1 MNHNY, CDR2 SVGAGI (reference sequence). In DNA form, the CDR3 reads TGTGCCAGCACTACCCGGGGGGAATCCTATGGCTACACCTTC. Residues: CASTTRGESYGYTF.

This clonotype occurred a few times. The chain has TRBV2 and TRBJ1-1, with 7 bases aligning to TRBD1. The ends lost 6 bases at V and 3 bases at J; junction bases unmatched: 7. Germline CDR1 is SNHLY and CDR2 is FYNNEI. The CDR3 is made up of 14 amino acids. DNA for the CDR3: TGTGCCAGCAGGGTGGAGGGGGCTTACACTGAAGCTTTCTTT. It is translated as CASRVEGAYTEAFF.

The sample holds a few counts of this clonotype. The J gene is TRBJ2-7, the V gene TRBV7-6; D may be TRBD1 (5 bases). Germline loops: CDR1 SGHVS, CDR2 FNYEAQ. The CDR3 extends over 13 amino acids. V was trimmed by 5 bases and J by 3 bases, leaving 11 bases between them. CDR3 loop: CASSKRQFYEQYF. In nucleotides, the CDR3 is TGTGCCAGCAGCAAGCGACAGTTCTACGAGCAGTACTTC.

Many counts were recorded for this clonotype. This chain connects TRBV3-1 to TRBJ2-7; D perhaps matches TRBD1 (6 bases). The CDR3 has 12 amino acids. V was clipped by 6 bases and J by 6 bases, with 12 bases between them. Germline CDR1 is LGHDT and CDR2 is YNNKEL (reference sequence). In DNA form, the CDR3 reads TGTGCCAGCAGTCCCCAGGGGAGCGAGCAGTACTTC. Its translation is CASSPQGSEQYF.

This chain links TRBV20-1 with TRBJ2-7, with 8 nucleotides matching TRBD2. The ends lost 1 base at V and 2 bases at J; junction bases unmatched: 4. Germline V gene lookup returns CDR1 DFQATT and CDR2 SNEGSKA (reference sequence). This CDR3 comprises 14 residues. CDR3 nucleotide sequence: TGCAGTGCTAGAGTTCGGGAGGGCCCCTACGAGCAGTACTTC. Amino acid sequence: CSARVREGPYEQYF.

CDR3 protein: CASSSPVSYTGDTGELFF. The CDR3 DNA follows: TGTGCCAGCAGTTCACCCGTTTCTTACACGGGGGATACCGGGGAGCTGTTTTTT. The chain combines TRBV6-1 with TRBJ2-2, with a tentative D call TRBD2 (6 bases). The ends were cut back, 5 bases at V and 5 bases at J, with 24 bases in the middle. Germline-derived CDR1 and CDR2 are MNHNS and SASEGT. The CDR3 contains 18 residues.

This clonotype was counted only a few times. The chain has TRBV5-1 and TRBJ2-3; the match to TRBD2 covers 9 bases. Germline V CDR1 and CDR2: SGHRS, YFSETQ. Trimming took 3 bases from V and 4 from J; bases not matched to a gene: 6. This CDR3 is built from 15 residues. The CDR3 DNA sequence: TGCGCCAGCAGCTCAGGGACTAGCTTCCCAGATACGCAGTATTTT. The encoded protein is CASSSGTSFPDTQYF.

This clonotype appeared a few times. The V and J genes are TRBV9 and TRBJ2-5; TRBD2 matches at 10 bases. Germline trimming cut 0 bases from V and 1 base from J; bases unmatched to any gene: 3. The CDR3 length is 16 residues. Germline loops: CDR1 SGDLS, CDR2 YYNGEE. The CDR3 nucleotides are TGTGCCAGCAGCGTAGTGTCTAGCGGGAGCCAAGAGACCCAGTACTTC. This translates into CASSVVSSGSQETQYF.